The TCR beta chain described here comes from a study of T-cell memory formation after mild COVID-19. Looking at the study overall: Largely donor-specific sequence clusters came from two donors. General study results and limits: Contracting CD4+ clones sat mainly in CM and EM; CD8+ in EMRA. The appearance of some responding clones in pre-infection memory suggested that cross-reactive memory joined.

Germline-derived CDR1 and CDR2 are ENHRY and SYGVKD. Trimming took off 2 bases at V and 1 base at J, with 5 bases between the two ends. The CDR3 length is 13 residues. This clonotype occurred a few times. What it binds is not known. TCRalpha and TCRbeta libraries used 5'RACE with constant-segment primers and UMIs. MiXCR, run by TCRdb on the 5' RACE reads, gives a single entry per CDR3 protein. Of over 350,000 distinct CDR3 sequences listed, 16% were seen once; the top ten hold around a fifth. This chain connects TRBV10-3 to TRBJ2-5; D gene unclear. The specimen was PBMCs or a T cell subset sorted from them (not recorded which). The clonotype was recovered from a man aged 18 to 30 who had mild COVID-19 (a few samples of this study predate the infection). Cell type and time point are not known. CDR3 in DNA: TGTGCCATCAGTGAGGATCGCCAAGAGACCCAGTACTTC. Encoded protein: CAISEDRQETQYF.